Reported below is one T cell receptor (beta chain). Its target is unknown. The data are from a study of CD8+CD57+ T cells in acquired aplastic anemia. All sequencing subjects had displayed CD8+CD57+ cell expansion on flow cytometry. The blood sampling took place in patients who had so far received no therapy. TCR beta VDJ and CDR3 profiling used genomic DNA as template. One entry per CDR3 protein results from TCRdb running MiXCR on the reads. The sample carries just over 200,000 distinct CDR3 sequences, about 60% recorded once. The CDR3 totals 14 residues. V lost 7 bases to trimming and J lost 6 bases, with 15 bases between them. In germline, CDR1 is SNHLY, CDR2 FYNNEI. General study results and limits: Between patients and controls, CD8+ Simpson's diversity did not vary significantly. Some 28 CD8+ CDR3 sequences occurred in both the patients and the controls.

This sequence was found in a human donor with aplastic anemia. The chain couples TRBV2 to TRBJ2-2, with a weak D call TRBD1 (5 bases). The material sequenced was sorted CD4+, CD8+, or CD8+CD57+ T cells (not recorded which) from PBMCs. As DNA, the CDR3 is TGTGCCAGCACCTATCAGGGTACGGCCGGGGAGCTGTTTTTT. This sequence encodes CASTYQGTAGELFF. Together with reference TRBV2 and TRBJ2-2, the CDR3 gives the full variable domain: EPEVTQTPSHQVTQMGQEVILRCVPISNHLYFYWYRQILGQKVEFLVSFYNNEISEKSEIFDDQFSVERPDGSNFTLKIRSTKLEDSAMYFCASTYQGTAGELFFGEGSRLTVL.